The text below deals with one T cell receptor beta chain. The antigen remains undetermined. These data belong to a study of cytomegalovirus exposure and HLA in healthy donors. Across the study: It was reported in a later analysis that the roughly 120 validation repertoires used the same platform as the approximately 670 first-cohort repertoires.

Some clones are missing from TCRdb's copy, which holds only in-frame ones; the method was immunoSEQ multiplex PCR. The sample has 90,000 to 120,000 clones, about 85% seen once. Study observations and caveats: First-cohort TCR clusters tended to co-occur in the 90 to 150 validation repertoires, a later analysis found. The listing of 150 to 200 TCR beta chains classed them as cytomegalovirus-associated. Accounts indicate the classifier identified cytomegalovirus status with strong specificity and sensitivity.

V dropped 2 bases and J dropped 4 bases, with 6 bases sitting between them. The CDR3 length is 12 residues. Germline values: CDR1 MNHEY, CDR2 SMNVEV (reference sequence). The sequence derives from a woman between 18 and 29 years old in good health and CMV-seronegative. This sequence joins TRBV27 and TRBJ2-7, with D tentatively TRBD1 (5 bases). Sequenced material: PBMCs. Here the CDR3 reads CASSLPGYEQYF. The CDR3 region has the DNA TGTGCCAGCAGTTTACCAGGGTACGAGCAGTACTTC.